This TCR beta chain derives from a study of control samples from healthy donors and cancer patients. Concerning this clone: The sample contains more than one DNA sequence encoding this CDR3.

The trim removed 5 bases at V and 0 bases at J, leaving 3 bases unmatched. From germline, CDR1 is KGHSH and CDR2 LQKENI. The CDR3 has 14 amino acids. Some clones are missing from TCRdb's copy, which holds only in-frame ones; the method was immunoSEQ multiplex PCR. The sample has hundreds of thousands of clones, around 80% seen once. The receptor's source is a woman in her sixties with lung cancer. Specimen: PBMCs. The genes are TRBV18 and TRBJ2-7, with TRBD2 matching over 8 bases. The CDR3 here is CASSTGLVSYEQYF. The CDR3 DNA sequence: TGTGCCAGCTCAACGGGACTAGTCTCCTACGAGCAGTACTTC.